This is a list of T cell receptor beta chains from one sample in a study of shared T cell receptors in the human thymus. The table came from immunoSEQ multiplex PCR; TCRdb's copy has only in-frame clones and leaves some out. The data hold about 380,000 clones, with around 93% observed a single time. The sequenced material came from thymocytes. The receptor set was obtained from a human donor. The CDR3 runs from the conserved cysteine through the conserved F or W. Fields, in order: J gene, D gene, clone size, V gene, CDR3 protein, CDR3 DNA. The D gene is left open where the match is weak. Clone size is stated in some rows and not others, as once, few, many or a class when expanded.

J gene: TRBJ1-5; D gene: -; clone size: -; V gene: TRBV19; CDR3 protein: CASSIDWPRGPGVEKNQPQHF; CDR3 DNA: TGTGCCAGTAGTATAGACTGGCCTCGTGGCCCAGGGGTGGAAAAAAATCAGCCCCAGCATTTT
J gene: TRBJ1-4; D gene: TRBD1; clone size: -; V gene: TRBV4-1; CDR3 protein: CASSQDGTVINEKLFF; CDR3 DNA: TGCGCCAGCAGCCAAGATGGGACAGTTATTAATGAAAAACTGTTTTTT
J gene: TRBJ1-5; D gene: TRBD1; clone size: once; V gene: TRBV6-5; CDR3 protein: CASSPDRRSNQPQHF; CDR3 DNA: TGTGCCAGCAGTCCGGACAGGAGAAGCAATCAGCCCCAGCATTTT
J gene: TRBJ2-1; D gene: -; clone size: -; V gene: TRBV28; CDR3 protein: CASSSTGSSYNEQFF; CDR3 DNA: TGTGCCAGCAGTTCCACAGGGAGCTCCTACAATGAGCAGTTCTTC
J gene: TRBJ2-3; D gene: -; clone size: -; V gene: TRBV7-2; CDR3 protein: CASSLGGPPGSTDTQYF; CDR3 DNA: TGTGCCAGCAGCTTAGGGGGACCACCTGGGAGCACAGATACGCAGTATTTT
J gene: TRBJ2-3; D gene: TRBD2; clone size: -; V gene: TRBV27; CDR3 protein: CASSFLLAGVRRYRTDTQYF; CDR3 DNA: TGTGCCAGCAGTTTTTTACTAGCGGGAGTCCGCCGTTACCGCACAGATACGCAGTATTTT
J gene: TRBJ2-1; D gene: TRBD2; clone size: -; V gene: TRBV18; CDR3 protein: CASSPGGDSYNEQFF; CDR3 DNA: TGTGCCAGCTCACCGGGGGGGGACTCCTACAATGAGCAGTTCTTC
J gene: TRBJ2-1; D gene: -; clone size: -; V gene: TRBV5-1; CDR3 protein: CASSSGPEDNEQFF; CDR3 DNA: TGCGCCAGCAGCTCTGGCCCGGAAGACAATGAGCAGTTCTTC
J gene: TRBJ1-2; D gene: -; clone size: -; V gene: TRBV15; CDR3 protein: CATSRDLSPGATYGYTF; CDR3 DNA: TGTGCCACCAGCAGAGATCTCTCGCCAGGGGCGACCTATGGCTACACCTTC
J gene: TRBJ2-1; D gene: TRBD2; clone size: -; V gene: TRBV7-9; CDR3 protein: CASSLALNRAGGPRSEQFF; CDR3 DNA: TGTGCCAGCAGCTTAGCGCTAAATCGGGCGGGAGGGCCACGAAGTGAGCAGTTCTTC
J gene: TRBJ1-5; D gene: -; clone size: once; V gene: TRBV21-1; CDR3 protein: CASSKNRDRLSNQPQHF; CDR3 DNA: TGTGCCAGCAGCAAAAATAGGGACCGACTTAGCAATCAGCCCCAGCATTTT
J gene: TRBJ2-7; D gene: -; clone size: -; V gene: TRBV19; CDR3 protein: CASSIVGGWRQHYEQYF; CDR3 DNA: TGTGCCAGTAGTATTGTCGGCGGCTGGAGACAGCACTACGAGCAGTACTTC
J gene: TRBJ2-2; D gene: TRBD2; clone size: -; V gene: TRBV27; CDR3 protein: CASSLYVAGGPGELFF; CDR3 DNA: TGTGCCAGCAGTTTATACGTAGCGGGAGGCCCCGGGGAGCTGTTTTTT
J gene: TRBJ2-1; D gene: -; clone size: once; V gene: TRBV23-1; CDR3 protein: CASSQSEVQGYNEQFF; CDR3 DNA: TGCGCCAGCAGTCAATCGGAGGTACAGGGCTACAATGAGCAGTTCTTC
J gene: TRBJ2-1; D gene: TRBD1; clone size: -; V gene: TRBV7-9; CDR3 protein: CASSSRDSYNEQFF; CDR3 DNA: TGTGCCAGCAGCTCCCGGGACAGCTACAATGAGCAGTTCTTC
J gene: TRBJ2-3; D gene: -; clone size: -; V gene: TRBV4-1; CDR3 protein: CASSQLVAASTDTQYF; CDR3 DNA: TGCGCCAGCAGCCAGTTGGTAGCGGCTAGCACAGATACGCAGTATTTT
J gene: TRBJ1-2; D gene: -; clone size: -; V gene: TRBV21-1; CDR3 protein: CASSKGTGVYGYTF; CDR3 DNA: TGTGCCAGCAGCAAGGGGACAGGAGTCTATGGCTACACCTTC
J gene: TRBJ1-2; D gene: TRBD1; clone size: -; V gene: TRBV19; CDR3 protein: CASSILKSTGGPILNYGYTF; CDR3 DNA: TGTGCCAGTAGTATCCTCAAATCGACAGGGGGCCCCATACTTAACTATGGCTACACCTTC
J gene: TRBJ2-3; D gene: TRBD2; clone size: once; V gene: TRBV5-1; CDR3 protein: CASSLAASGRARDTQYF; CDR3 DNA: TGCGCCAGCAGCTTGGCGGCTAGCGGGAGGGCCAGGGATACGCAGTATTTT
J gene: TRBJ2-3; D gene: -; clone size: -; V gene: TRBV7-8; CDR3 protein: CASSPRVGSQILEDTQYF; CDR3 DNA: TGTGCCAGCAGCCCCCGCGTGGGTAGCCAAATTCTTGAAGATACGCAGTATTTT
J gene: TRBJ2-2; D gene: TRBD2; clone size: -; V gene: TRBV6-4; CDR3 protein: CASSADPRLAVHTGELFF; CDR3 DNA: TGTGCCAGCAGCGCGGACCCCCGACTAGCGGTTCACACCGGGGAGCTGTTTTTT
J gene: TRBJ2-7; D gene: -; clone size: -; V gene: TRBV6-1; CDR3 protein: CASSVPFFKGGHEQYF; CDR3 DNA: TGTGCCAGCAGTGTCCCTTTTTTCAAGGGGGGCCACGAGCAGTACTTC
J gene: TRBJ1-5; D gene: TRBD1; clone size: -; V gene: TRBV6-6; CDR3 protein: CASSPDRANQPQHF; CDR3 DNA: TGTGCCAGCAGCCCAGACAGGGCCAATCAGCCCCAGCATTTT
J gene: TRBJ2-3; D gene: TRBD2; clone size: -; V gene: TRBV7-6; CDR3 protein: CASSAYKRGLALSDTQYF; CDR3 DNA: TGTGCCAGCAGCGCTTACAAGAGAGGACTAGCGCTTTCAGATACGCAGTATTTT
J gene: TRBJ2-7; D gene: TRBD2; clone size: once; V gene: TRBV7-9; CDR3 protein: CASSSLLSGRRYEQYF; CDR3 DNA: TGTGCCAGCAGCTCCCTCCTTAGCGGGAGAAGATACGAGCAGTACTTC
J gene: TRBJ2-1; D gene: -; clone size: once; V gene: TRBV18; CDR3 protein: CASSPGTPNYNEQFF; CDR3 DNA: TGTGCCAGCTCTCCCGGGACTCCGAATTACAATGAGCAGTTCTTC
J gene: TRBJ2-7; D gene: -; clone size: -; V gene: TRBV2; CDR3 protein: CASSEPRTGKRAYEQYF; CDR3 DNA: TGTGCCAGCAGTGAACCCCGTACAGGGAAACGAGCCTACGAGCAGTACTTC
J gene: TRBJ2-3; D gene: -; clone size: -; V gene: TRBV5-4; CDR3 protein: CAQRVVGTDTQYF; CDR3 DNA: TGTGCCCAACGTGTTGTCGGCACAGATACGCAGTATTTT
J gene: TRBJ2-3; D gene: TRBD2; clone size: -; V gene: TRBV4-1; CDR3 protein: CASSHPLRVAGGRTDTQYF; CDR3 DNA: TGCGCCAGCAGCCACCCCCTTCGGGTAGCGGGAGGGAGGACAGATACGCAGTATTTT
J gene: TRBJ2-1; D gene: -; clone size: -; V gene: TRBV7-2; CDR3 protein: CASSLFSGTLREQFF; CDR3 DNA: TGTGCCAGCAGCCTGTTCTCCGGGACCCTCAGGGAGCAGTTCTTC
J gene: TRBJ2-7; D gene: -; clone size: -; V gene: TRBV7-2; CDR3 protein: CASSLALGSEQYF; CDR3 DNA: TGTGCCAGCAGCTTAGCGTTGGGGAGCGAGCAGTACTTC
J gene: TRBJ2-1; D gene: -; clone size: -; V gene: TRBV27; CDR3 protein: CASSFSRDRYNEQFF; CDR3 DNA: TGTGCCAGCAGTTTCTCCCGGGATAGGTACAATGAGCAGTTCTTC
J gene: TRBJ1-2; D gene: -; clone size: -; V gene: TRBV6-7; CDR3 protein: CASSYARGYGYTF; CDR3 DNA: TGTGCCAGCAGTTACGCGAGGGGCTATGGCTACACCTTC
J gene: TRBJ1-1; D gene: TRBD1; clone size: -; V gene: TRBV11-2; CDR3 protein: CASSWVPGTGVGEAFF; CDR3 DNA: TGTGCCAGCAGCTGGGTTCCCGGGACAGGGGTAGGTGAAGCTTTCTTT
J gene: TRBJ2-5; D gene: TRBD2; clone size: -; V gene: TRBV4-2; CDR3 protein: CASSQDQRTSGRLKTQYF; CDR3 DNA: TGTGCCAGCAGCCAAGATCAACGGACTAGCGGGAGATTAAAGACCCAGTACTTC
J gene: TRBJ1-4; D gene: TRBD1; clone size: -; V gene: TRBV28; CDR3 protein: CASSPGQGNEKLFF; CDR3 DNA: TGTGCCAGCAGTCCGGGACAGGGTAATGAAAAACTGTTTTTT
J gene: TRBJ1-1; D gene: TRBD1; clone size: -; V gene: TRBV5-6; CDR3 protein: CASSLAGGLEAFF; CDR3 DNA: TGTGCCAGCAGCTTAGCAGGGGGCCTTGAAGCTTTCTTT
J gene: TRBJ2-3; D gene: TRBD1; clone size: -; V gene: TRBV9; CDR3 protein: CASSMGQGFGTDTQYF; CDR3 DNA: TGTGCCAGCAGCATGGGACAGGGCTTTGGCACAGATACGCAGTATTTT
J gene: TRBJ2-1; D gene: TRBD2; clone size: once; V gene: TRBV4-1; CDR3 protein: CASSPEPGLAGGWNEQFF; CDR3 DNA: TGCGCCAGCAGCCCCGAACCGGGACTAGCGGGAGGTTGGAATGAGCAGTTCTTC
J gene: TRBJ2-1; D gene: TRBD2; clone size: -; V gene: TRBV29-1; CDR3 protein: CSVELRREGRNEQFF; CDR3 DNA: TGCAGCGTTGAACTGCGGCGGGAGGGCCGGAATGAGCAGTTCTTC
J gene: TRBJ2-5; D gene: -; clone size: -; V gene: TRBV18; CDR3 protein: CASSNSGETQYF; CDR3 DNA: TGTGCCAGCTCCAATTCTGGAGAGACCCAGTACTTC
J gene: TRBJ1-1; D gene: TRBD1; clone size: -; V gene: TRBV28; CDR3 protein: CASSGTTGGAEFEAFF; CDR3 DNA: TGTGCCAGCAGTGGGACGACAGGGGGCGCCGAGTTCGAAGCTTTCTTT
J gene: TRBJ2-1; D gene: TRBD1; clone size: -; V gene: TRBV25-1; CDR3 protein: CAIQGDTYNEQFF; CDR3 DNA: TGTGCCATACAGGGGGACACCTACAATGAGCAGTTCTTC
J gene: TRBJ1-5; D gene: TRBD1; clone size: -; V gene: TRBV28; CDR3 protein: CASSSCDRGLSQPQHF; CDR3 DNA: TGTGCCAGCAGTTCCTGCGACAGGGGGTTATCTCAGCCCCAGCATTTT
J gene: TRBJ2-1; D gene: -; clone size: -; V gene: TRBV29-1; CDR3 protein: CSVDSPYNEQFF; CDR3 DNA: TGCAGCGTTGACAGTCCCTACAATGAGCAGTTCTTC
J gene: TRBJ1-5; D gene: -; clone size: -; V gene: TRBV10-3; CDR3 protein: CAISPADQPQHF; CDR3 DNA: TGTGCCATCAGTCCCGCCGATCAGCCCCAGCATTTT
J gene: TRBJ2-7; D gene: -; clone size: -; V gene: TRBV19; CDR3 protein: CASRGTGPYEQYF; CDR3 DNA: TGTGCCAGTAGAGGTACTGGTCCCTACGAGCAGTACTTC